One sample yielded the 15 T cell receptor beta chains listed below, sequenced in a study of shared clonotypes between healthy human individuals. Using immunoSEQ multiplex PCR, the repertoire was profiled, and TCRdb retains in-frame clones only, with some absent. The table includes 850,000 to 1,200,000 clones, approximately 76% detected once. Sequencing input: memory CD4+ T cells sorted from blood. Described subset: CD45RA-negative fraction. Receptors were obtained from a man between 18 and 35 years old in good health.

A note on this clone: No conserved phenylalanine or tryptophan ends this CDR3, so it is likely a read error. Because the CDR3's place on the DNA is in doubt, the DNA is left out and the CDR3 is given as listed by TCRdb. This CDR3 is CATGGLAQPPAL. V is TRBV6-1 and J is TRBJ2-7; the table names TRBD2, a call not compared with the DNA. The CDR3 adds up to 12 amino acids, both ends counted. Germline V gene sequence: CDR1 MNHNS, CDR2 SASEGT.

CDR3 in amino acids: CASSNLAGETQYF. The CDR3 DNA reads as TGTGCCAGCTCAAATCTGGCCGGAGAGACCCAGTACTTC. The chain employs TRBV6-6 and TRBJ2-5, with unresolved D. There are 13 residues in the CDR3. From germline, CDR1 is MNHNY and CDR2 SVGAGI (reference sequence). V lost 8 bases and J lost 4, with 14 bases in between.

This clone was seen just once. V and J are TRBV6-1 and TRBJ2-7; TRBD1 matches 9 bases. Trimming cost V 6 bases and J 7 bases; bases outside gene matches: 13. The germline V gene has CDR1 MNHNS and CDR2 SASEGT. This CDR3 region has 15 residues. The DNA of the CDR3 is TGTGCCAGCAGCGACAGGGGGGGAGGGCGCTTGGAGCAGTACTTC. This gives the protein CASSDRGGGRLEQYF.

Concerning this clone: Other DNA sequences from this sample encode an identical CDR3 as well. The genes are TRBV4-3 and TRBJ2-7; 8 positions match TRBD2. V lost 1 base and J lost 2; bases outside the gene matches: 4. Germline CDR1 reads LGHNA; CDR2 reads YSLEER. The CDR3 spans 15 residues. CDR3 region: CASSQALAETYEQYF. The DNA for the CDR3 is TGCGCCAGCAGCCAAGCACTAGCGGAAACCTACGAGCAGTACTTC.

This clone was seen more than once but under ten times. The chain has TRBV19 and TRBJ1-2; D unclear. The ends were cut back, 7 bases at V and 2 bases at J, with 5 bases in the middle. The CDR3 covers 11 residues. The germline V gene encodes CDR1 LNHDA and CDR2 SQIVND (reference sequence). The CDR3 is CASMANYGYTF. As DNA, the CDR3 is TGTGCCAGTATGGCAAACTATGGCTACACCTTC.

This clone was picked up one time. The rearrangement links TRBV2 to TRBJ2-5; D is perhaps TRBD2 (5 bases). The CDR3 runs 17 residues. V was trimmed by 7 bases and J by 3 bases, leaving 24 bases between them. The germline V gene has CDR1 SNHLY and CDR2 FYNNEI. The CDR3 here is CASTFIDGGQTKETQYF. For the CDR3, the DNA is TGTGCCAGCACCTTTATCGACGGCGGGCAGACAAAAGAGACCCAGTACTTC.

This chain joins TRBV6-1 and TRBJ2-7, with 7 positions matching TRBD1. Germline trimming cut 9 bases from V and 4 bases from J; bases unmatched to any gene: 3. The CDR3 covers 11 residues. In germline, CDR1 is MNHNS, CDR2 SASEGT. CDR3 bases: TGTGCCAGTCAGACAGGGTACGAGCAGTACTTC. The encoded protein is CASQTGYEQYF.

The genes are TRBV28 and TRBJ1-2; 9 bases are shared with TRBD1. The germline V gene encodes CDR1 MDHEN and CDR2 SYDVKM. Trimming cost V 5 bases and J 7 bases; bases outside gene matches: 14. This CDR3 has 16 amino acids. The CDR3 loop is CASSPGTGFSSGGYTF. CDR3 coding DNA: TGTGCCAGCAGTCCCGGGACAGGGTTCTCCTCGGGTGGCTACACCTTC.

The chain couples TRBV10-3 to TRBJ1-6, with a tentative D call TRBD1 (5 bases). This CDR3 contains 15 residues. V shed 8 bases and J shed 7 bases, with 18 bases lying between them. Germline V CDR1 and CDR2: ENHRY, SYGVKD. The CDR3: CAIGSGTSPNSPLHF. As DNA, the CDR3 is TGTGCCATCGGCTCCGGGACTAGCCCGAATTCACCCCTCCACTTT.

The rearrangement links TRBV30 to TRBJ2-3; D is undetermined. In germline, CDR1 is GTSNPN, CDR2 SVGIG (reference sequence). Between the trimmed V and J ends, which lost 5 bases and 6 bases, there was a span of 9 bases. The CDR3 has 11 residues. CDR3 DNA: TGTGCCTGGGGGCCCTTCGATACGCAGTATTTT. Its protein product is CAWGPFDTQYF.

J is TRBJ1-1 and V is TRBV30; D call uncertain. Trimming shortened V by 2 bases and J by 4 bases, and 20 bases separated the two germline ends. CDR1 is GTSNPN, CDR2 SVGIG, per germline (reference sequence). CDR3 size: 16 residues. The CDR3 sequence is CAWSPIQGGYGTEAFF. In DNA, the CDR3 is TGTGCCTGGAGTCCTATACAAGGTGGTTATGGCACTGAAGCTTTCTTT. The full variable domain, in which reference TRBV30 and TRBJ1-1 provide the parts outside the CDR3, is SQTIHQWPATLVQPVGSPLSLECTVEGTSNPNLYWYRQAAGRGLQLLFYSVGIGQISSEVPQNLSASRPQDRQFILSSKKLLLSDSGFYLCAWSPIQGGYGTEAFFGQGTRLTVV.

This clone has only a few counts. CDR3 amino acids: CASSVAPSGTANTGELFF. CDR3 coding DNA: TGTGCCAGCAGCGTAGCCCCTTCGGGAACAGCGAACACCGGGGAGCTGTTTTTT. V is TRBV9 and J is TRBJ2-2, with D possibly TRBD2 on 5 matching bases. The CDR3 has 18 amino acids. V lost 0 bases, J lost 0 bases, and 15 bases lay in between. The germline V gene encodes CDR1 SGDLS and CDR2 YYNGEE.

This chain links TRBV6-5 with TRBJ2-3; no reliable D call. V shed 2 bases and J shed 1 base, with 10 bases lying between them. Germline V gives CDR1 MNHEY, CDR2 SVGAGI. The CDR3 totals 15 residues. This CDR3 is CASSYEASGTDTQYF. The CDR3 region has the DNA TGTGCCAGCAGTTACGAAGCGTCTGGCACAGATACGCAGTATTTT.

V gene TRBV7-6 combines with J gene TRBJ2-3; 9 nucleotides match TRBD1. The CDR3 sequence is 16 residues long. Trimming cost V 0 bases and J 4 bases; bases outside gene matches: 5. CDR1 is SGHVS, CDR2 FNYEAQ, per germline. CDR3 region: CASSLAGQGVADTQYF. The DNA for the CDR3 is TGTGCCAGCAGCTTAGCGGGACAGGGAGTCGCAGATACGCAGTATTTT.

The chain couples TRBV7-2 to TRBJ2-5, with D unresolved. V was shortened by 1 base and J by 4 bases, with 13 bases between the two germline ends. This CDR3 contains 15 residues. Germline CDR1 is SGHTA and CDR2 is FQGNSA. The CDR3 sequence: CASSLVPTQRETQYF. The CDR3 DNA reads TGTGCCAGCAGCTTAGTGCCCACTCAGCGAGAGACCCAGTACTTC.